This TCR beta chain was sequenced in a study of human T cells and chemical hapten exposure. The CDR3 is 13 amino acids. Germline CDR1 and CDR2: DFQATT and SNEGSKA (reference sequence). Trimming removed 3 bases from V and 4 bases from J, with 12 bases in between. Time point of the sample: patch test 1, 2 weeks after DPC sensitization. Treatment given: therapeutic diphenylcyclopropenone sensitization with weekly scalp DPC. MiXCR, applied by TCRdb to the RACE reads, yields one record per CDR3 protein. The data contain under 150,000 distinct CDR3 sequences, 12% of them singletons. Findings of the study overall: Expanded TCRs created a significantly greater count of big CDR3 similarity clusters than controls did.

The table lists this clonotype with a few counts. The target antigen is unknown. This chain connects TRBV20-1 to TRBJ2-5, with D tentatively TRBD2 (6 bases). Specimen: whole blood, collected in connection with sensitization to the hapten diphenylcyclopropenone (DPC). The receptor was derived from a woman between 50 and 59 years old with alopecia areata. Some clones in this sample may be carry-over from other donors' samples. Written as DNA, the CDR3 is TGCAGTGCTAGTACGGGAGCTCCAGAGACCCAGTACTTC. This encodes CSASTGAPETQYF.